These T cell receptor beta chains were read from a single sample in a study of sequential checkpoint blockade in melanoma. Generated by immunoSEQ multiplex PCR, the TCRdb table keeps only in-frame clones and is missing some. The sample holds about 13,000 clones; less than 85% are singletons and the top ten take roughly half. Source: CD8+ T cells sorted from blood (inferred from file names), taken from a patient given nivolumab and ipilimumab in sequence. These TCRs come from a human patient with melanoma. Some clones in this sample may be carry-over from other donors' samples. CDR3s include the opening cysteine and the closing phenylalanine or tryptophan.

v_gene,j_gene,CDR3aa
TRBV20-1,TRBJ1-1,CSASSTGEAFF
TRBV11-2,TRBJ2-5,CASIHHDYHQETQYF
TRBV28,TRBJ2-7,CASGPTGVDGSYEQYF
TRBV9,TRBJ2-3,CASSAPLAGGPPDTQYF
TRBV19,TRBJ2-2,CASSSRSTGVLTGELFF
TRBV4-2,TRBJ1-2,CASNPGTFKGYTF
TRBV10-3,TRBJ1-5,CAASGTDYSNQPQHF
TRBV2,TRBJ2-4,CASRGSIQYF
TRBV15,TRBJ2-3,CATSRGLGGATDTQYF
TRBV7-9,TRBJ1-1,CASSSSTLRAEAFF
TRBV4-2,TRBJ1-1,CASSQDGMWGESPF
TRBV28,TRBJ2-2,CASSLWAGSTGELFF
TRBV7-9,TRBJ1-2,CASSSEGVYGYTF
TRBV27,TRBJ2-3,CASSLAGGADTQYF
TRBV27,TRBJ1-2,CASSLPDTPLNYGYTF
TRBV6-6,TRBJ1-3,CASSFLGQGENTIYF
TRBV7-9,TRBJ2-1,CASRHEGAGDEQFF
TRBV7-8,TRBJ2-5,CASSLTVQETQYF
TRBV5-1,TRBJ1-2,CASSLGGASYGYTF
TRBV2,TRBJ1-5,CASSGPGTGRQPQHF
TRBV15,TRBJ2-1,CATSRDPYNEQFF
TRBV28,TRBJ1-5,CASRPGPLGNQPQHF